This T cell receptor (beta chain) is drawn from a study of cytomegalovirus exposure and HLA in healthy donors. Germline V gene sequence: CDR1 SGDLS, CDR2 YYNGEE. This CDR3 is built from 15 residues. The V and J ends lost 4 bases and 9 bases, in that order; junction bases with no gene match: 13. PCR involved 60 Vbeta and 13 Jbeta primers. Only in-frame clones appear in the TCRdb table, and some are missing; sequencing was by immunoSEQ multiplex PCR. The table includes around 200,000 clones, around four fifths detected once. This receptor was taken from a man aged 45-60 years in good health and CMV-seronegative. Sequenced sample: PBMCs. The chain links TRBV9 to TRBJ1-5; 7 nucleotides agree with TRBD1. The CDR3 DNA reads as TGTGCCAGCAGCCCGGCGGGGGGGACAGTGGGGCCCCAGCATTTT. Its protein is CASSPAGGTVGPQHF.